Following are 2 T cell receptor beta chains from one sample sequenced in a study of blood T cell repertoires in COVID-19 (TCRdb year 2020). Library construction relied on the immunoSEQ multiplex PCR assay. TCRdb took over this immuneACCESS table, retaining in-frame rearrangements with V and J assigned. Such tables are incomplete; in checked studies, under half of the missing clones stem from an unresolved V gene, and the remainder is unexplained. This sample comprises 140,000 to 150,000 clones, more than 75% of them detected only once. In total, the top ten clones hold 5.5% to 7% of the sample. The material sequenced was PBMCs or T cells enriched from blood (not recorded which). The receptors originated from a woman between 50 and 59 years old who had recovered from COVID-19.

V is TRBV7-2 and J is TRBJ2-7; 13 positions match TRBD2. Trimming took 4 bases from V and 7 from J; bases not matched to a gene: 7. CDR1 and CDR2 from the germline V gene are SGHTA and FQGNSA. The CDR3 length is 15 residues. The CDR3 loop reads CASSWRLAGGREQYF. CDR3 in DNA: TGTGCCAGCAGCTGGAGACTAGCGGGGGGAAGGGAGCAGTACTTC.

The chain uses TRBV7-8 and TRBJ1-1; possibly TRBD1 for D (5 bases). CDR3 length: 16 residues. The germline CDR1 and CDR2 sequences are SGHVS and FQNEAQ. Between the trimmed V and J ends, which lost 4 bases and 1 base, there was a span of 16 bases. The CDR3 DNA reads TGTGCCAGCAGCTCAGACTGGGGGGACCCGAACACTGAAGCTTTCTTT. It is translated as CASSSDWGDPNTEAFF.